Included here is one TCR beta chain sequence, with context. Its target is not known. The primer mix had 60 Vbeta and 13 Jbeta primers. Clones were read by immunoSEQ multiplex PCR, and TCRdb kept only the in-frame ones, dropping some. This sample's clone table lists 65,000 to 85,000 clones. The CDR3 is 15 amino acids. V shed 5 bases and J shed 7 bases, with 17 bases lying between them. In germline, CDR1 is KGHSH, CDR2 LQKENI. This record comes from a study of cytomegalovirus exposure and HLA in healthy donors. Points from the study as a whole: Per a later analysis, under 20,000 TCR beta sequences showed association with HLA alleles at 0.05 false discovery rate. Most TCR beta V segments were productive about 87% or about 30% of the time in an earlier analysis. Later analysis associated a missense DCLRE1C variant with TCR beta V- and J-gene trimming. In vitro data verified a few CMV-associated chains as specific for CMV antigens.

The rearrangement uses TRBV18 and TRBJ2-2; perhaps TRBD1 as D (6 bases). The receptor was isolated from a female donor in good health and CMV-seropositive. The specimen was PBMCs. DNA of the CDR3: TGTGCCAGCTCATCGGGACAACAGGGTCTCGGGGAGCTGTTTTTT. Translation: CASSSGQQGLGELFF. Together with reference TRBV18 and TRBJ2-2, the CDR3 gives the full variable domain: NAGVMQNPRHLVRRRGQEARLRCSPMKGHSHVYWYRQLPEEGLKFMVYLQKENIIDESGMPKERFSAEFPKEGPSILRIQQVVRGDSAAYFCASSSGQQGLGELFFGEGSRLTVL.